These 17 T cell receptor beta chains came from one sample sequenced in a study of identical twins. Each CDR3 protein gets one entry after TCRdb re-called the 5' RACE reads with MiXCR. Of about 490,000 distinct CDR3 sequences listed, around 15% are singletons. These data were also filed under a second study, of yellow fever vaccine responses in identical twins.

Sequenced input: CD4+ T cells sorted from blood. These receptors originate from a woman in her late teens or twenties in good health.

V usage is TRBV20-1 and J usage is TRBJ2-3, with 9 bases matching TRBD2. Germline V gene lookup returns CDR1 DFQATT and CDR2 SNEGSKA (reference sequence). Trimming removed 6 bases from V and 0 bases from J; junction bases left unmatched: 16. The CDR3 sequence is 18 residues long. The CDR3 region has the DNA TGCAGTGCCCGTAGCGGGGGAGGTTGGCGATCTAGCACAGATACGCAGTATTTT. Translated: CSARSGGGWRSSTDTQYF.

A few counts support this clonotype. The chain uses TRBV5-6 and TRBJ1-4, with no clear D. V was cut by 2 bases and J by 4 bases, with 9 bases left in between. This CDR3 contains 14 residues. Germline V gene sequence: CDR1 SGHDT, CDR2 YYEEEE. The CDR3 spells CASSFARGNEKLFF. The CDR3 DNA reads as TGTGCCAGCAGCTTCGCCCGGGGTAATGAAAAACTGTTTTTT. Full variable domain (outside the CDR3, taken from reference TRBV5-6 and TRBJ1-4): DAGVTQSPTHLIKTRGQQVTLRCSPKSGHDTVSWYQQALGQGPQFIFQYYEEEERQRGNFPDRFSGHQFPNYSSELNVNALLLGDSALYLCASSFARGNEKLFFGSGTQLSVL.

This clonotype came up a few times. The J gene is TRBJ1-5, the V gene TRBV7-6; 8 bases agree with TRBD1. The J segment lost 3 bases and the V segment lost 4 bases, leaving 8 bases of the junction unmatched. This CDR3 is 16 amino acids long. The germline CDR1 and CDR2 sequences are SGHVS and FNYEAQ. The CDR3 region is CASSSGTGGYNQPQHF. DNA of the CDR3: TGTGCCAGCAGCTCCGGGACAGGTGGATACAATCAGCCCCAGCATTTT.

This clonotype has more than one count but fewer than ten. The chain employs TRBV7-2 and TRBJ2-1; 9 bases match TRBD2. The V segment lost 5 bases and the J segment 3 bases; nucleotides outside the gene matches: 5. The CDR3 has 15 amino acids. CDR1 SGHTA and CDR2 FQGNSA come from the germline V gene. CDR3 in DNA: TGTGCCAGCAGCAGACATAGCGGGAGCTACAATGAGCAGTTCTTC. Amino acids: CASSRHSGSYNEQFF.

The V gene is TRBV5-1, the J gene TRBJ2-5; TRBD2 aligns across 7 bases. CDR1 and CDR2 from the germline V gene are SGHRS and YFSETQ. The CDR3 length is 14 residues. J lost 2 bases, V lost 4 bases, and 5 bases had no gene match. The CDR3 protein is CASSPGEGQETQYF. Here the CDR3 DNA reads TGCGCCAGCAGCCCCGGGGAGGGGCAAGAGACCCAGTACTTC.

V gene TRBV5-1 combines with J gene TRBJ2-2, with D perhaps TRBD2 (6 bases). The CDR3 totals 15 residues. The germline V gene has CDR1 SGHRS and CDR2 YFSETQ. The V end lost 4 bases, the J end lost 4 bases, and 14 bases lay between the germline ends. The CDR3 DNA sequence: TGCGCCAGCAGCATGTCTAGCGAGGTCACCGGGGAGCTGTTTTTT. It yields the protein CASSMSSEVTGELFF. The full variable domain, in which reference TRBV5-1 and TRBJ2-2 provide the parts outside the CDR3, is KAGVTQTPRYLIKTRGQQVTLSCSPISGHRSVSWYQQTPGQGLQFLFEYFSETQRNKGNFPGRFSGRQFSNSRSEMNVSTLELGDSALYLCASSMSSEVTGELFFGEGSRLTVL.

The chain uses TRBV12-3 or TRBV12-4 and TRBJ1-2; D not resolved. CDR3 length equals 15 residues. Trimming left V 0 bases short and J 0 bases short, with 8 bases between. CDR3 residues: CASSLAGVANYGYTF. The CDR3 bases are TGTGCCAGCAGTTTAGCGGGAGTCGCTAACTATGGCTACACCTTC.

The V and J genes are TRBV12-3 or TRBV12-4 and TRBJ2-6; unclear D gene. Trimming took off 3 bases at V and 0 bases at J, with 18 bases between the two ends. The CDR3 covers 19 residues. CDR3 nucleotide sequence: TGTGCCAGCAGTTTCCCCCCCCGAAAAATTAGCTCTGGGGCCAACGTCCTGACTTTC. Encoded protein: CASSFPPRKISSGANVLTF.

V is TRBV2 and J is TRBJ2-7, with 11 nucleotides matching TRBD1. V shed 6 bases and J 3 bases; nucleotides not matched to a gene: 4. Germline CDR1 is SNHLY and CDR2 is FYNNEI. The CDR3 is 14 amino acids. CDR3 sequence: CASSGQGAFYEQYV. In DNA, the CDR3 is TGTGCCAGCAGCGGACAGGGGGCTTTCTACGAGCAGTACGTC.

This clonotype appeared a few times. The rearrangement joins TRBV5-1 to TRBJ2-1, with D perhaps TRBD2 (6 bases). Germline V lookup: CDR1 SGHRS, CDR2 YFSETQ. The V and J ends lost 2 bases and 2 bases respectively, with 17 bases between them. This CDR3 has 17 residues. CDR3 DNA sequence: TGCGCCAGCAGCTTTGGGACTTTAGCGGATACCTACAATGAGCAGTTCTTC. Its translation: CASSFGTLADTYNEQFF.

The chain recombines TRBV20-1 with TRBJ2-3; 7 positions match TRBD2. Germline CDR1 reads DFQATT; CDR2 reads SNEGSKA (reference sequence). This CDR3 has 16 amino acids. V lost 3 bases and J lost 2; bases outside the gene matches: 11. The CDR3 nucleotides are TGCAGTGCTAGGATCGGAGCGGGGAGACTCACAGATACGCAGTATTTT. This gives the protein CSARIGAGRLTDTQYF.

V is TRBV28 and J is TRBJ2-1, with a weak D call TRBD2 (7 bases). The CDR3 consists of 14 residues. Trimming took 6 bases from V and 9 from J, leaving 18 bases between them. The V gene's germline CDR1 is MDHEN and CDR2 SYDVKM. The DNA for the CDR3 is TGTGCCAGCAGCTGGGGGGGCGGGATTGGTGAGCAGTTCTTC. Its protein product is CASSWGGGIGEQFF.

The table lists this clonotype with a few counts. This CDR3 is CASSQGLQGSYEQYV. The CDR3 bases are TGTGCCAGCAGCCAAGGATTGCAGGGGTCCTACGAGCAGTACGTC. The rearrangement uses TRBV3-1 and TRBJ2-7, with D maybe TRBD1 (6 bases). Trimming removed 1 base from V and 1 base from J, with 11 bases in between. CDR3 length: 15 residues. CDR1 is LGHDT, CDR2 YNNKEL, per germline (reference sequence).

The chain joins TRBV5-6 to TRBJ2-7; no clear D gene. With 5 bases removed from V and 7 bases from J, the gap between germline ends came to 19 bases. The CDR3 consists of 14 residues. CDR1 and CDR2 from the germline V gene are SGHDT and YYEEEE. CDR3 in amino acids: CASRSNSKTREQYF. The DNA of the CDR3 is TGTGCCAGCAGATCCAACTCAAAGACGAGGGAGCAGTACTTC.

This clonotype turned up a few times. CDR3: CASSLDISYGYTF. The CDR3 nucleotides are TGCGCCAGCAGCTTGGACATTTCGTATGGCTACACCTTC. The chain joins TRBV5-1 to TRBJ1-2; D gene uncertain. Trimming cost V 0 bases and J 5 bases, with 8 bases left between them. CDR1 is SGHRS, CDR2 YFSETQ, per germline. The CDR3 runs to 13 residues.

This clonotype came up a few times. This chain uses TRBV11-2 with TRBJ2-1; 9 bases align to TRBD2. CDR3 size: 21 residues. CDR1 and CDR2 from the germline V gene are SGHAT and FQNNGV. V gave up 0 bases and J gave up 0 bases; unmatched junction bases: 15. The CDR3 loop is CASSLEGLAGVRGGSYNEQFF. CDR3 DNA: TGTGCCAGCAGCTTAGAGGGATTAGCGGGGGTTCGGGGAGGCTCCTACAATGAGCAGTTCTTC.

The chain uses TRBV10-3 and TRBJ2-2; D is undetermined. CDR1 and CDR2 from the germline V gene are ENHRY and SYGVKD. CDR3 length equals 15 residues. Trimming left V 2 bases short and J 0 bases short, with 7 bases between. CDR3 sequence: CAISEGRPNTGELFF. In nucleotides, the CDR3 is TGTGCCATCAGTGAGGGACGGCCGAACACCGGGGAGCTGTTTTTT.